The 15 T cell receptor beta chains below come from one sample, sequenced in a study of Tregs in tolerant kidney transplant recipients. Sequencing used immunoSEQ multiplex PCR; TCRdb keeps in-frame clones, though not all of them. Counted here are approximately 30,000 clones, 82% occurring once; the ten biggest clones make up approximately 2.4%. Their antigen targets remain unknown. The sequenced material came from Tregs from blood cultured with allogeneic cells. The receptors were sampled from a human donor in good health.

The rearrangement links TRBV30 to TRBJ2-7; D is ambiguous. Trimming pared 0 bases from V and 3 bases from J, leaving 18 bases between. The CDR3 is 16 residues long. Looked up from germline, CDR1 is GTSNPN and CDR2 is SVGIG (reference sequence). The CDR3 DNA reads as TGTGCCTGGAGTGTTACCTCGTGGACGGAAATCTACGAGCAGTACTTC. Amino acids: CAWSVTSWTEIYEQYF.

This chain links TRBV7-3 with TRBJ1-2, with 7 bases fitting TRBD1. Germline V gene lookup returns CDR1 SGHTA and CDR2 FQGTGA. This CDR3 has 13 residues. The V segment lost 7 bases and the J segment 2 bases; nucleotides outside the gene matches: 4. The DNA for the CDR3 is TGTGCCAGCACCACGACAGGGAACTATGGCTACACCTTC. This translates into CASTTTGNYGYTF.

CDR3 loop: CASSSPRERGLYEQYF. CDR3 bases: TGTGCCAGCAGCTCACCCCGAGAGCGGGGATTATACGAGCAGTACTTC. The rearrangement links TRBV27 to TRBJ2-7; 7 bases fit TRBD2. Germline trimming cut 6 bases from V and 4 bases from J; bases unmatched to any gene: 15. Germline V gene data show CDR1 as MNHEY and CDR2 as SMNVEV (reference sequence). This CDR3 is 16 amino acids long.

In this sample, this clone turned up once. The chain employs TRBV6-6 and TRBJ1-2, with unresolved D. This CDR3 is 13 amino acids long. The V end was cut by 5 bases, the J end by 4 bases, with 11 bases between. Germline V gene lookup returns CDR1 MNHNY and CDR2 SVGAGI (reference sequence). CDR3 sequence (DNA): TGTGCCAGCAGTGGTTGGGCGGGCTATGGCTACACCTTC. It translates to CASSGWAGYGYTF.

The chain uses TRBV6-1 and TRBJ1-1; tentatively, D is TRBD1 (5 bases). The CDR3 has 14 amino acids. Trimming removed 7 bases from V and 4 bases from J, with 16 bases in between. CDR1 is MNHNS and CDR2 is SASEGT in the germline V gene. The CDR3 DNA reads TGTGCCAGCAATGGGCTTGGGGGTAGCACTGAAGCTTTCTTT. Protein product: CASNGLGGSTEAFF.

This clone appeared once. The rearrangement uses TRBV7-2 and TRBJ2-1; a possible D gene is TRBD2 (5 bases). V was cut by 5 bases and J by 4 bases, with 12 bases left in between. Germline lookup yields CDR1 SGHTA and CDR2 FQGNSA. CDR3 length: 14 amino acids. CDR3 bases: TGTGCCAGCAGCCCTCGGACTGGATACAATGAGCAGTTCTTC. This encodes CASSPRTGYNEQFF.

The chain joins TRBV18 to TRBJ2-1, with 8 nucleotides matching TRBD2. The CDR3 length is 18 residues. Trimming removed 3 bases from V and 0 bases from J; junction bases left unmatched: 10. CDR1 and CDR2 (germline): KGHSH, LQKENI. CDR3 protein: CASSPLGGGTTSYNEQFF. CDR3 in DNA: TGTGCCAGCTCACCCCTCGGCGGGGGGACCACCTCCTACAATGAGCAGTTCTTC.

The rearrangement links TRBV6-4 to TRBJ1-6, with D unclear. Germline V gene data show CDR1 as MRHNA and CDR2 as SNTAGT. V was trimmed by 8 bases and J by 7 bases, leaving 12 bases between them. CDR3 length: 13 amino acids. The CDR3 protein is CASREVQNSPLHF. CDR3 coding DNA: TGTGCCAGCCGGGAGGTACAAAATTCACCCCTCCACTTT.

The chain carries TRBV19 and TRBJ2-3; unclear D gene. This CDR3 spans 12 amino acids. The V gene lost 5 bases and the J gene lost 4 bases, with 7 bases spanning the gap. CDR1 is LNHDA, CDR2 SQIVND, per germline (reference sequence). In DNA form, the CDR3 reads TGTGCCAGTAGTCAAGGCGCAGATACGCAGTATTTT. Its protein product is CASSQGADTQYF.

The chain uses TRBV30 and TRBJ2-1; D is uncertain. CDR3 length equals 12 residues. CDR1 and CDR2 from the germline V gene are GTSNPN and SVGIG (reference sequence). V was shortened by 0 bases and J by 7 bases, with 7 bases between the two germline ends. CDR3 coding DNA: TGTGCCTGGAGTGTACGTTTTAATGAGCAGTTCTTC. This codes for CAWSVRFNEQFF. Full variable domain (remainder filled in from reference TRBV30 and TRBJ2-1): SQTIHQWPATLVQPVGSPLSLECTVEGTSNPNLYWYRQAAGRGLQLLFYSVGIGQISSEVPQNLSASRPQDRQFILSSKKLLLSDSGFYLCAWSVRFNEQFFGPGTRLTVL.

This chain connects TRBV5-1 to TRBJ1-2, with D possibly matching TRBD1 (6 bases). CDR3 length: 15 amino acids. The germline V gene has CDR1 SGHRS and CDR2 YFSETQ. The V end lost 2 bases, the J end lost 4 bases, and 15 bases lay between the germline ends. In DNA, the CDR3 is TGCGCCAGCAGCTTAGGACAGCCCCTATCCTATGGCTACACCTTC. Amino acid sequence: CASSLGQPLSYGYTF. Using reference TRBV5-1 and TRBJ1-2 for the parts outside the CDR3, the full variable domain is KAGVTQTPRYLIKTRGQQVTLSCSPISGHRSVSWYQQTPGQGLQFLFEYFSETQRNKGNFPGRFSGRQFSNSRSEMNVSTLELGDSALYLCASSLGQPLSYGYTFGSGTRLTVV.

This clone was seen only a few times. CDR3 protein: CASSEEGGRGHGYTF. CDR3 coding DNA: TGTGCCAGCAGTGAAGAGGGGGGCAGGGGGCATGGCTACACCTTC. This chain joins TRBV2 and TRBJ1-2; 8 bases are shared with TRBD1. This CDR3 has 15 amino acids. CDR1 is SNHLY and CDR2 is FYNNEI in the germline V gene. V was pared by 1 base and J by 6 bases, with 7 bases of the junction left unmatched.

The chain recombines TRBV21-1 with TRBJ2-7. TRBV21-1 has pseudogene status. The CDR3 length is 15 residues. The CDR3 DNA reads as TGTGCCAGCAGCAATAAGGCAGGAGTTGTCTACGAGCAGTACTTC. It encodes CASSNKAGVVYEQYF.

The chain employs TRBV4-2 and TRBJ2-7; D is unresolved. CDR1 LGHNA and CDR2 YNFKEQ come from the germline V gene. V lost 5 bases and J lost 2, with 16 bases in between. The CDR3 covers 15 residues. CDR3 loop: CASSLVPRSTYEQYF. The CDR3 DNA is TGTGCCAGCAGCTTGGTGCCGCGTTCTACCTACGAGCAGTACTTC.

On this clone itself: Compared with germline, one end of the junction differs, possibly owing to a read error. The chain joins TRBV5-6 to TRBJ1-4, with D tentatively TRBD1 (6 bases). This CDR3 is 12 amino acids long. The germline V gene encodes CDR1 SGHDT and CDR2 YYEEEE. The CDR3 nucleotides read TGTGCCAGCAGCTTGGCCGGAGGACAGTGGAATTTT. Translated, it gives CASSLAGGQWNF. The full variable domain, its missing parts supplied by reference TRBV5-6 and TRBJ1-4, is DAGVTQSPTHLIKTRGQQVTLRCSPKSGHDTVSWYQQALGQGPQFIFQYYEEEERQRGNFPDRFSGHQFPNYSSELNVNALLLGDSALYLCASSLAGGQWNFGSGTQLSVL.